Below, 14 T cell receptor beta chains from the same sample are listed, as sequenced in a study of shared clonotypes between healthy human individuals. Assay: immunoSEQ multiplex PCR; the TCRdb copy retains only in-frame clones and omits some. The data contain approximately 530,000 clones, approximately 95% of them seen just once; the ten biggest clones take up 0.055% to 0.075%. The material sequenced was naive CD4+ T cells sorted from blood. The subset was: CD45RA+ positively selected. The receptor set was obtained from a woman aged 30 to 39 in good health.

The chain employs TRBV6-5 and TRBJ2-3; the D gene is possibly TRBD2 (5 bases). Looked up from germline, CDR1 is MNHEY and CDR2 is SVGAGI. The CDR3 has 15 residues. Trimming took 8 bases from V and 4 from J, leaving 19 bases between them. The CDR3 region is CASGSGGRNPDTQYF. The DNA for the CDR3 is TGTGCCAGCGGCTCCGGAGGCCGGAATCCAGATACGCAGTATTTT.

CDR3 nucleotide sequence: TGTGCCAGCAGCTTAAAGGTCCGGGAGCTGTTTTTT. It codes for CASSLKVRELFF. The chain recombines TRBV7-9 with TRBJ2-2; the D is unclear. V lost 2 bases and J lost 9, with 7 bases in between. The CDR3 loop spans 12 amino acids. CDR1 is SEHNR, CDR2 FQNEAQ, per germline (reference sequence).

The V gene is TRBV2, the J gene TRBJ2-3; D is possibly TRBD1 (6 bases). The CDR3 covers 16 residues. Per the germline V gene, CDR1 is SNHLY and CDR2 is FYNNEI. V was shortened by 2 bases and J by 0 bases, with 12 bases between the two germline ends. CDR3 bases: TGTGCCAGCAGTGAACGACAGGCGATTAGCACAGATACGCAGTATTTT. This encodes CASSERQAISTDTQYF.

The chain employs TRBV27 and TRBJ2-2; the match to TRBD1 covers 8 bases. V lost 8 bases and J lost 5; bases outside the gene matches: 10. CDR1 MNHEY and CDR2 SMNVEV come from the germline V gene (reference sequence). CDR3 length equals 15 residues. The CDR3, as DNA: TGTGCCAGCGGAAAAGGCCAGGGGGCAACCGGGGAGCTGTTTTTT. Translated, it gives CASGKGQGATGELFF.

The chain has TRBV4-1 and TRBJ1-2; 8 nucleotides match TRBD1. CDR1 MGHRA and CDR2 YSYEKL come from the germline V gene. This CDR3 spans 18 amino acids. With 2 bases clipped from V and 4 bases from J, the junction kept 15 bases outside the gene matches. In nucleotides, the CDR3 is TGCGCCAGCAGCCAACGTAACATCAGGGGGCCGGGGCTCTATGGCTACACCTTC. It is translated as CASSQRNIRGPGLYGYTF.

This rearrangement joins TRBV7-3 to TRBJ1-1; no firm D call. Trimming removed 5 bases from V and 1 base from J, with 8 bases in between. The V gene's germline CDR1 is SGHTA and CDR2 FQGTGA. The CDR3 is 13 residues long. The CDR3 loop is CASSTGPNTEAFF. CDR3 nucleotide sequence: TGTGCCAGCAGCACCGGTCCGAACACTGAAGCTTTCTTT. Full variable domain (missing parts from reference TRBV7-3 and TRBJ1-1): GAGVSQTPSNKVTEKGKYVELRCDPISGHTALYWYRQSLGQGPEFLIYFQGTGAADDSGLPNDRFFAVRPEGSVSTLKIQRTERGDSAVYLCASSTGPNTEAFFGQGTRLTVV.

The chain uses TRBV5-1 and TRBJ2-3; 8 bases match TRBD1. Germline CDR1 SGHRS, CDR2 YFSETQ. The J segment lost 1 base and the V segment lost 2 bases, leaving 3 bases of the junction unmatched. This CDR3 comprises 15 residues. The CDR3 nucleotides read TGCGCCAGCAGCTTTCGACAGGGGCGCACAGATACGCAGTATTTT. This codes for CASSFRQGRTDTQYF.

The chain carries TRBV27 and TRBJ1-1; D gene ambiguous. Trimming stripped 3 bases from V and 3 bases from J, with 11 bases between. The CDR3 runs to 14 residues. Per the germline V gene, CDR1 is MNHEY and CDR2 is SMNVEV (reference sequence). The CDR3 DNA reads TGTGCCAGCAGTTTTACGTTTTTGGACACTGAAGCTTTCTTT. It yields the protein CASSFTFLDTEAFF.

The gene calls are TRBV7-9 and TRBJ2-5, with 10 bases identical to TRBD1. The junction had 8 bases not matched to a gene; V was cut back by 5 bases and J by 5 bases. CDR1 SEHNR and CDR2 FQNEAQ come from the germline V gene (reference sequence). This CDR3 is built from 15 residues. The CDR3 loop reads CASSQGTGVRETQYF. Written as DNA, the CDR3 is TGTGCCAGCAGCCAAGGGACAGGGGTTCGGGAGACCCAGTACTTC.

The chain is built from TRBV18 and TRBJ2-2; TRBD2 matches 7 bases. The CDR3 totals 16 residues. CDR1 and CDR2 (germline): KGHSH, LQKENI. With V trimmed by 0 bases and J by 2 bases, 3 bases remained unmatched. Here the CDR3 DNA reads TGTGCCAGCTCACCACCACGCGGGAGCAACACCGGGGAGCTGTTTTTT. Translating it yields CASSPPRGSNTGELFF. Based on the CDR3 plus reference TRBV18 and TRBJ2-2, the full variable domain is NAGVMQNPRHLVRRRGQEARLRCSPMKGHSHVYWYRQLPEEGLKFMVYLQKENIIDESGMPKERFSAEFPKEGPSILRIQQVVRGDSAAYFCASSPPRGSNTGELFFGEGSRLTVL.

This clone was picked up a small number of times. The genes are TRBV30 and TRBJ1-5, with a possible D match to TRBD1 (6 bases). The V gene's germline CDR1 is GTSNPN and CDR2 SVGIG (reference sequence). This CDR3 has 13 amino acids. Trimming removed 3 bases at V and 6 bases at J, with 12 bases between. DNA for the CDR3: TGTGCCTGGAGCGCAGGGGTCCCTCAGCCCCAGCATTTT. Translated: CAWSAGVPQPQHF. Complete variable domain (other parts from reference TRBV30 and TRBJ1-5): SQTIHQWPATLVQPVGSPLSLECTVEGTSNPNLYWYRQAAGRGLQLLFYSVGIGQISSEVPQNLSASRPQDRQFILSSKKLLLSDSGFYLCAWSAGVPQPQHFGDGTRLSIL.

This chain connects TRBV4-2 to TRBJ2-1, with 14 positions matching TRBD2. V was clipped by 0 bases and J by 4 bases; unmatched bases: 8. The CDR3 runs 19 residues. Per the germline V gene, CDR1 is LGHNA and CDR2 is YNFKEQ. CDR3 bases: TGTGCCAGCAGCCAAGACGATGGGACTAGCGGGAGAGTATACAATGAGCAGTTCTTC. Residues: CASSQDDGTSGRVYNEQFF.

This CDR3 is CASSLGGEVGEKLFF. The CDR3 DNA reads as TGTGCCAGCAGCTTAGGAGGGGAAGTGGGTGAAAAACTGTTTTTT. The chain uses TRBV11-2 and TRBJ1-4, with D possibly TRBD1 on 5 matching bases. The CDR3 extends over 15 amino acids. The V gene lost 1 base and the J gene lost 7 bases, with 13 bases spanning the gap. The germline CDR1 and CDR2 sequences are SGHAT and FQNNGV.

This clone is a singleton in its sample. The chain recombines TRBV6-1 with TRBJ2-7; D is possibly TRBD2 (8 bases). Trimming took 4 bases from V and 1 from J, leaving 23 bases between them. The CDR3 totals 18 residues. The germline V gene has CDR1 MNHNS and CDR2 SASEGT. CDR3 in DNA: TGTGCCAGCAGTGCCCAAATAGCGGGACAGCTAAATTCCTACGAGCAGTACTTC. Amino acids: CASSAQIAGQLNSYEQYF.